The present entry profiles one TCR beta chain with its context. V was clipped by 0 bases and J by 2 bases, with 11 bases between them. This CDR3 is built from 15 residues. Germline V gene data show CDR1 as SGHTA and CDR2 as FQGNSA. This sample is part of a study of early T cells in non-severe SARS-CoV-2 infection. Attachment of unique molecular identifiers was made to individual cDNA molecules. A single record per CDR3 protein comes from TCRdb applying MiXCR to the 5' RACE reads. This sample carries tens of thousands of distinct CDR3 sequences, about 7.6% of them seen once, and the ten largest clones take about 10%.

The specimen was whole blood, collected at baseline. This TCR was sampled from an adult who was a healthcare worker with PCR-confirmed SARS-CoV-2 infection or an uninfected control (not recorded which). The genes are TRBV7-2 and TRBJ2-7; TRBD1 is a possible D gene (6 bases). The CDR3 bases are TGTGCCAGCAGCTTAGCTCTACAGGGAACCTACGAGCAGTACTTC. It translates to CASSLALQGTYEQYF.